Following are 12 T cell receptor beta chains from one sample sequenced in a study of early T cells in non-severe SARS-CoV-2 infection. TCRdb itself ran the 5' RACE reads through MiXCR, one entry per CDR3 protein. The data hold about 110,000 distinct CDR3 sequences, with 9% to 14% observed a single time. Sequencing used whole blood. These receptors all stem from an adult who was a healthcare worker with PCR-confirmed SARS-CoV-2 infection or an uninfected control (not recorded which).

The chain links TRBV28 to TRBJ1-6; TRBD1 is a possible D gene (6 bases). Germline-derived CDR1 and CDR2 are MDHEN and SYDVKM. The CDR3 sequence is 14 residues long. Trimming took 8 bases from V and 6 from J, leaving 14 bases between them. The CDR3 DNA sequence: TGTGCCAGCTCGGACAGCTTCTTTAATTCACCCCTCCACTTT. This encodes CASSDSFFNSPLHF. The full variable domain, in which reference TRBV28 and TRBJ1-6 provide the parts outside the CDR3, is DVKVTQSSRYLVKRTGEKVFLECVQDMDHENMFWYRQDPGLGLRLIYFSYDVKMKEKGDIPEGYSVSREKKERFSLILESASTNQTSMYLCASSDSFFNSPLHFGNGTRLTVT.

This clonotype was detected ten times or more. The chain carries TRBV7-6 and TRBJ1-6; D unclear. The germline gives CDR1 SGHVS, CDR2 FNYEAQ. Trimming took off 5 bases at V and 3 bases at J, with 14 bases between the two ends. This CDR3 is built from 16 residues. The CDR3 spells CASSPSKGDYNSPLHF. For the CDR3, the DNA is TGTGCCAGCAGCCCCAGTAAGGGCGACTATAATTCACCCCTCCACTTT.

The chain has TRBV13 and TRBJ2-1; 8 positions agree with TRBD2. Germline lookup yields CDR1 PRHDT and CDR2 FYEKMQ (reference sequence). With V trimmed by 4 bases and J by 5 bases, 10 bases remained unmatched. The CDR3 totals 16 residues. CDR3 protein: CASSSSSGSGNNEQFF. The CDR3 bases are TGTGCCAGCAGCTCTTCTAGCGGGTCTGGCAACAATGAGCAGTTCTTC.

This chain uses TRBV7-6 with TRBJ1-5; D is unresolved. The V and J ends lost 8 bases and 5 bases respectively, with 13 bases between them. Germline values: CDR1 SGHVS, CDR2 FNYEAQ. The CDR3 has 13 residues. For the CDR3, the DNA is TGTGCCAGCGGAAGTCGACACGATCAGCCCCAGCATTTT. This codes for CASGSRHDQPQHF. Based on the CDR3 plus reference TRBV7-6 and TRBJ1-5, the full variable domain is GAGVSQSPRYKVTKRGQDVALRCDPISGHVSLYWYRQALGQGPEFLTYFNYEAQQDKSGLPNDRFSAERPEGSISTLTIQRTEQRDSAMYRCASGSRHDQPQHFGDGTRLSIL.

This clonotype was observed at least ten times. This rearrangement joins TRBV10-3 to TRBJ2-4, with 7 positions matching TRBD1. Germline loops: CDR1 ENHRY, CDR2 SYGVKD. The CDR3 length is 15 residues. Trimming took 3 bases from V and 8 from J; bases not matched to a gene: 10. The CDR3 DNA reads as TGTGCCATCAGTGACCCGACAGGGCGGGTCGACATTCAGTACTTC. Protein product: CAISDPTGRVDIQYF.

This rearrangement joins TRBV20-1 to TRBJ1-2, with D possibly being TRBD1 (5 bases). This CDR3 has 16 residues. Germline values: CDR1 DFQATT, CDR2 SNEGSKA (reference sequence). Trimming shortened V by 1 base and J by 8 bases, and 23 bases separated the two germline ends. This chain's CDR3 is CSARGFGAGFLLGYTF. In DNA form, the CDR3 reads TGCAGTGCTAGAGGGTTCGGGGCAGGGTTTCTTCTAGGCTACACCTTC.

A few counts support this clonotype. This chain connects TRBV5-4 to TRBJ2-7, with 10 nucleotides matching TRBD2. The junction had 9 bases not matched to a gene; V was cut back by 6 bases and J by 6 bases. The V gene's germline CDR1 is SGHNT and CDR2 YYREEE (reference sequence). The CDR3 runs to 14 residues. Here the CDR3 DNA reads TGTGCCAGCAAAGGGGGGGGACTAGCGAGCGAGCAGTACTTC. Residues: CASKGGGLASEQYF.

This chain links TRBV11-2 with TRBJ2-1; the match to TRBD2 covers 11 bases. V lost 5 bases and J lost 8; bases outside the gene matches: 11. Germline V lookup: CDR1 SGHAT, CDR2 FQNNGV. The CDR3 is 16 amino acids. CDR3 nucleotide sequence: TGTGCCAGCAGCCTGTTAGCGGGAGGGCCTTTGGATGAGCAGTTCTTC. This codes for CASSLLAGGPLDEQFF. Together with reference TRBV11-2 and TRBJ2-1, the CDR3 gives the full variable domain: EAGVAQSPRYKIIEKRQSVAFWCNPISGHATLYWYQQILGQGPKLLIQFQNNGVVDDSQLPKDRFSAERLKGVDSTLKIQPAKLEDSAVYLCASSLLAGGPLDEQFFGPGTRLTVL.

This clonotype was detected many times. The chain carries TRBV3-1 and TRBJ1-5; possibly TRBD1 for D (5 bases). The CDR3 totals 15 residues. V shed 0 bases and J shed 7 bases, with 13 bases lying between them. Germline CDR1 and CDR2: LGHDT and YNNKEL (reference sequence). The CDR3 nucleotides read TGTGCCAGCAGCCAAGAAAGGGGATCGGGGCAGCCCCAGCATTTT. This encodes CASSQERGSGQPQHF.

This chain links TRBV2 with TRBJ2-7, with 8 bases fitting TRBD2. CDR3 length: 16 residues. The ends lost 2 bases at V and 2 bases at J; junction bases unmatched: 8. Germline lookup yields CDR1 SNHLY and CDR2 FYNNEI. CDR3 nucleotide sequence: TGTGCCAGCAGTGAAACAGCCCAGCGGGGGACCTACGAGCAGTACTTC. Translated: CASSETAQRGTYEQYF. Full variable domain (remainder filled in from reference TRBV2 and TRBJ2-7): EPEVTQTPSHQVTQMGQEVILRCVPISNHLYFYWYRQILGQKVEFLVSFYNNEISEKSEIFDDQFSVERPDGSNFTLKIRSTKLEDSAMYFCASSETAQRGTYEQYFGPGTRLTVT.

The CDR3 spells CASSLLLVNRGQNGELFF. As DNA, the CDR3 is TGTGCCAGCAGTCTTTTGCTTGTTAACAGGGGGCAAAACGGGGAGCTGTTTTTT. J is TRBJ2-2 and V is TRBV28; 9 bases map to TRBD1. Germline V gives CDR1 MDHEN, CDR2 SYDVKM. CDR3 size: 18 residues. V was pared by 5 bases and J by 7 bases, with 17 bases of the junction left unmatched.

CDR3 sequence reads: CASSQEIQGYSPLHF. The DNA for the CDR3 is TGCGCCAGCAGCCAAGAAATACAGGGATATTCACCCCTCCACTTT. This sequence joins TRBV4-1 and TRBJ1-6, with D maybe TRBD1 (6 bases). V shed 0 bases and J shed 8 bases, with 11 bases lying between them. The germline CDR1 and CDR2 sequences are MGHRA and YSYEKL. The CDR3 consists of 15 residues.